The 7 T cell receptor beta chains in this list originate from one sample, sequenced in a study of preoperative IRX-2 immunotherapy in early breast cancer. The data were produced by immunoSEQ multiplex PCR, yet TCRdb's version contains in-frame clones alone and is incomplete. The profile shows fewer than 40,000 clones, approximately 89% of them singletons. The treatment: preoperative locoregional IRX-2 cytokine immunotherapy. Source: tumor tissue, taken after IRX-2 immunotherapy. The origin of the receptors is a human donor with breast cancer.

The chain is built from TRBV5-1 and TRBJ2-1; 10 bases agree with TRBD2. This CDR3 spans 15 amino acids. Germline V gene data show CDR1 as SGHRS and CDR2 as YFSETQ. V lost 2 bases, J lost 5 bases, and 4 bases stayed unmatched. CDR3 nucleotide sequence: TGCGCCAGCAGCTTACTCCTAGCGGGGGACAATGAGCAGTTCTTC. Translation: CASSLLLAGDNEQFF.

V usage is TRBV5-1 and J usage is TRBJ1-2; no reliable D call. V was pared by 0 bases and J by 3 bases, with 9 bases between. Per germline, CDR1 SGHRS and CDR2 YFSETQ. The CDR3 is 14 amino acids. The CDR3: CASSLVPDDYGYTF. The CDR3 DNA reads TGCGCCAGCAGCTTGGTTCCAGACGACTATGGCTACACCTTC.

The chain recombines TRBV23-1 with TRBJ2-1; 12 bases fit TRBD2. TRBV23-1 is noted as an ORF with a role that remains uncertain. This CDR3 has 17 amino acids. Trimming cost V 6 bases and J 5 bases; bases outside gene matches: 11. CDR3 DNA: TGCGCCAGCAGCTCACGACTAGCGGGGGCCGGGGACAATGAGCAGTTCTTC. Its translation: CASSSRLAGAGDNEQFF.

This clone was counted a single time. The J gene is TRBJ1-4, the V gene TRBV19; D gene ambiguous. This CDR3 is built from 18 residues. Germline-derived CDR1 and CDR2 are LNHDA and SQIVND (reference sequence). V lost 6 bases, J lost 6 bases, and 26 bases lay in between. The DNA of the CDR3 is TGTGCCAGTAGCCCTGAAGGTAGCAGATCTTGGGAATATGAAAAACTGTTTTTT. It codes for CASSPEGSRSWEYEKLFF.

The rearrangement joins TRBV10-2 to TRBJ1-2; D may be TRBD1 (5 bases). CDR3 size: 12 residues. Germline-derived CDR1 and CDR2 are WSHSY and SAAADI. Trimming left V 4 bases short and J 2 bases short, with 5 bases between. The CDR3 DNA reads TGCGCCAGCAGTGGACAGAACTATGGCTACACCTTC. Encoded protein: CASSGQNYGYTF.

The genes are TRBV7-7 and TRBJ2-1; TRBD2 aligns across 12 bases. Germline V gene sequence: CDR1 SSHAT, CDR2 FNYEAQ (reference sequence). The CDR3 loop spans 18 amino acids. The J segment lost 8 bases and the V segment lost 5 bases, leaving 16 bases of the junction unmatched. The CDR3 sequence is CASSARTSGTHLGDEQFF. The CDR3 nucleotides read TGTGCCAGCAGCGCCCGGACTAGCGGGACACACCTCGGCGATGAGCAGTTCTTC.

This chain uses TRBV11-3 with TRBJ1-1; D unresolved. The germline V and J ends were trimmed by 4 bases and 2 bases, with 17 bases remaining between them. This CDR3 contains 16 residues. Per the germline V gene, CDR1 is SGHNT and CDR2 is YENEEA. CDR3 nucleotide sequence: TGTGCCAGCAGCTCCTCAATAACGGCCGATAACACTGAAGCTTTCTTT. Translated, it gives CASSSSITADNTEAFF.